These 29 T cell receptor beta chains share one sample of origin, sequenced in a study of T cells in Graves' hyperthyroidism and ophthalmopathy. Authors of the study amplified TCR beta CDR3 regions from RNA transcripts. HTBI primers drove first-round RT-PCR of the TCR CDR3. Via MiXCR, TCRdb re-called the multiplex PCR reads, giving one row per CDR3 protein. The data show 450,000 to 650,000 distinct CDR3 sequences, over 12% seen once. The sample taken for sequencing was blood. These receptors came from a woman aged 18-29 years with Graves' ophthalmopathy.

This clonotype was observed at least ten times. The CDR3: CASSYRRDRASYEQYF. DNA of the CDR3: TGTGCCAGCAGTTACCGCCGGGACAGGGCCTCCTACGAGCAGTACTTC. The V call is TRBV6-1, the J call TRBJ2-7; the match to TRBD1 covers 9 bases. This CDR3 has 16 amino acids. CDR1 and CDR2 (germline): MNHNS, SASEGT. V was clipped by 5 bases and J by 0 bases; unmatched bases: 8.

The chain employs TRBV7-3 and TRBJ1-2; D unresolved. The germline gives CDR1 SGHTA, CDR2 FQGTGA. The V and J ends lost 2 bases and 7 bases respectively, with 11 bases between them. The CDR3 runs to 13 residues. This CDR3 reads CASSLLECVGYTF. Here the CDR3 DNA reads TGTGCCAGCAGCTTACTCGAATGTGTTGGCTACACCTTC. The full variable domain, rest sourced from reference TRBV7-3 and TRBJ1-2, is GAGVSQTPSNKVTEKGKYVELRCDPISGHTALYWYRQSLGQGPEFLIYFQGTGAADDSGLPNDRFFAVRPEGSVSTLKIQRTERGDSAVYLCASSLLECVGYTFGSGTRLTVV.

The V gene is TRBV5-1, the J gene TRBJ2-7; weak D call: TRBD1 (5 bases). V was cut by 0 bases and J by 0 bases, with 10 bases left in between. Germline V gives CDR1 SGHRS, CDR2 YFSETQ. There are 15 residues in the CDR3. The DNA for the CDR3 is TGCGCCAGCAGCTTGGAAGGGGTACACTCCTACGAGCAGTACTTC. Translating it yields CASSLEGVHSYEQYF.

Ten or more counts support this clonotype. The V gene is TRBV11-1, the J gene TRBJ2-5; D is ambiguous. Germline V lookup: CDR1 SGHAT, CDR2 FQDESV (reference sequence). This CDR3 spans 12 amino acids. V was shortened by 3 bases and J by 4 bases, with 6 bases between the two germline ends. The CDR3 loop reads CASSFQGETQYF. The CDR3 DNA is TGTGCCAGCAGCTTTCAAGGAGAGACCCAGTACTTC. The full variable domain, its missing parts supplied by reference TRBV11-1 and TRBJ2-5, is EAEVAQSPRYKITEKSQAVAFWCDPISGHATLYWYRQILGQGPELLVQFQDESVVDDSQLPKDRFSAERLKGVDSTLKIQPAELGDSAMYLCASSFQGETQYFGPGTRLLVL.

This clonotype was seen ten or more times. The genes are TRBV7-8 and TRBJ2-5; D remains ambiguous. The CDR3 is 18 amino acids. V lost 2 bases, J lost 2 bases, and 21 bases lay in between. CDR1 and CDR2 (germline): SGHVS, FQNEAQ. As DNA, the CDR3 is TGTGCCAGCAGCTTAAGTATCCGGCAAGCTCGTCGTCAAGAGACCCAGTACTTC. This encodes CASSLSIRQARRQETQYF.

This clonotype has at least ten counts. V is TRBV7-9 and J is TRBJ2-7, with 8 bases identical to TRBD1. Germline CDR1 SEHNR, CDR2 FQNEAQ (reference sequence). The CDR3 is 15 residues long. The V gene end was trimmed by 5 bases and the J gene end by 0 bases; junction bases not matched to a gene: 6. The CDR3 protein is CASSVGDRSSYEQYF. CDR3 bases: TGTGCCAGCAGCGTAGGGGACAGGTCCTCCTACGAGCAGTACTTC.

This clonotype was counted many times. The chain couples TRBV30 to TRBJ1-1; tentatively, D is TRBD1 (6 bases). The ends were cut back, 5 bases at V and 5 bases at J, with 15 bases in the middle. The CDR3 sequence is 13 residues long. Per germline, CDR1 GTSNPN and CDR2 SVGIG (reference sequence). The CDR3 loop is CAWEQGEWTEAFF. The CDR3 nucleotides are TGTGCCTGGGAACAGGGAGAGTGGACTGAAGCTTTCTTT. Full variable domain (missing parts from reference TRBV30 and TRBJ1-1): SQTIHQWPATLVQPVGSPLSLECTVEGTSNPNLYWYRQAAGRGLQLLFYSVGIGQISSEVPQNLSASRPQDRQFILSSKKLLLSDSGFYLCAWEQGEWTEAFFGQGTRLTVV.

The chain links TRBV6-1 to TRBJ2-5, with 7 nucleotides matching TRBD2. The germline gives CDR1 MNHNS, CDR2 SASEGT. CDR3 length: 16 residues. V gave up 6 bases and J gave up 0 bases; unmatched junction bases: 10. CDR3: CASSLGGAGDQETQYF. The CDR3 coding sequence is TGTGCCAGCAGCCTAGGCGGGGCGGGAGACCAAGAGACCCAGTACTTC.

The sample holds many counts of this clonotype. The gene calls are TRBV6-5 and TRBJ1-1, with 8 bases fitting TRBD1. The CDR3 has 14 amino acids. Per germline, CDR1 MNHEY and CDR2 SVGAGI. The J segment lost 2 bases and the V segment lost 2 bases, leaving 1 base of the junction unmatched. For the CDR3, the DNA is TGTGCCAGCAGTTACGACAGGGGTAACACTGAAGCTTTCTTT. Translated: CASSYDRGNTEAFF.

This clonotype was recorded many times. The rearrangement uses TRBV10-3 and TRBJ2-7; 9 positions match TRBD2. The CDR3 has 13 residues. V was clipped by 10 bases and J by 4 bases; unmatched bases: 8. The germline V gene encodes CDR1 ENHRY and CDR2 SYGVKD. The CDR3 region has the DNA TGTGCCACTCGGATGGCGGGAGGGTACGAGCAGTACTTC. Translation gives CATRMAGGYEQYF.

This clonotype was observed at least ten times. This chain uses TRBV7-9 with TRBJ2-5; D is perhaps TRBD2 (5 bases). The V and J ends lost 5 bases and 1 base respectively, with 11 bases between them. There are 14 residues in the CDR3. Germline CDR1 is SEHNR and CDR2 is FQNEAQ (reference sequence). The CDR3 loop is CASSADYLQETQYF. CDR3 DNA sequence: TGTGCCAGCAGCGCCGACTATCTCCAAGAGACCCAGTACTTC.

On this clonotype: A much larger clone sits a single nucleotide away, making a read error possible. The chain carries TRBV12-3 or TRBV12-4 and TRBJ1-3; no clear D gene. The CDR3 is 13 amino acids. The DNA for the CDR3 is TGTGCCAGCATCGGGGTGAATGGAAACACCGTATATTTT. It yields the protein CASIGVNGNTVYF.

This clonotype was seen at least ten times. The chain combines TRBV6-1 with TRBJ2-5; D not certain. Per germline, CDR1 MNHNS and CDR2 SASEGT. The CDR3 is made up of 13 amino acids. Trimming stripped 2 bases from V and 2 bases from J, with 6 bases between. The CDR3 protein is CASSESAQETQYF. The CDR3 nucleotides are TGTGCCAGCAGTGAATCGGCGCAAGAGACCCAGTACTTC.

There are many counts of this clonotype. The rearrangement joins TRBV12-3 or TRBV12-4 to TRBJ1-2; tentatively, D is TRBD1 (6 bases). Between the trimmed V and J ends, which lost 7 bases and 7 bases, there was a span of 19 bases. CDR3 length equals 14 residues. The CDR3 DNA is TGTGCCAGCACCCCCCCCCGGGACACCCCTGGCTACACCTTC. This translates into CASTPPRDTPGYTF.

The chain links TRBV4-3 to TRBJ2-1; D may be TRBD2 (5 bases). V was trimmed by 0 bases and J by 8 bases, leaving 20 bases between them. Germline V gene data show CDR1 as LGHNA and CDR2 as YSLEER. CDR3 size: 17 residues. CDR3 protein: CASSQEGGPRPRDEQFF. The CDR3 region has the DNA TGCGCCAGCAGCCAAGAAGGAGGACCCCGCCCGAGGGATGAGCAGTTCTTC.

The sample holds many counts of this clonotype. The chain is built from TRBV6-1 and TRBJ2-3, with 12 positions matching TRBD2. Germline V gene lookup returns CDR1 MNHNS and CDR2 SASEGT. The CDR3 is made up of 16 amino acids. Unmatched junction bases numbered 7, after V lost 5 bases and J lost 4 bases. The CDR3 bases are TGTGCCAGCAGTATGACTAGCGGGAGTTGGGCAGATACGCAGTATTTT. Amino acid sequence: CASSMTSGSWADTQYF.

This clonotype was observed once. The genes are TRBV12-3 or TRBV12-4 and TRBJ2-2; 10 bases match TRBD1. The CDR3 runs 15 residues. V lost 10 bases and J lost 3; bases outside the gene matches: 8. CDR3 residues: CATRAGTGDTGELFF. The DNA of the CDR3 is TGTGCCACCAGAGCCGGGACAGGGGACACCGGGGAGCTGTTTTTT.

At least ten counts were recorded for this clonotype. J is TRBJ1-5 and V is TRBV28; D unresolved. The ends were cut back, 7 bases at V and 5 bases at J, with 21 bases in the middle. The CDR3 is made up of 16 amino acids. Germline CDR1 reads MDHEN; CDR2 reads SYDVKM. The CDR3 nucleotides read TGTGCCAGCAATACGGAGGCCCAAGCAGTAGATCAGCCCCAGCATTTT. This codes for CASNTEAQAVDQPQHF.

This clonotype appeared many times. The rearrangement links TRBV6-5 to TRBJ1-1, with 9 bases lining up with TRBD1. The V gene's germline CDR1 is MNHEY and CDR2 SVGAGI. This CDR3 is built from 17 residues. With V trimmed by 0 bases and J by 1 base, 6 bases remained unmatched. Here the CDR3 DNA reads TGTGCCAGCAGTTACTCGAAGGGACAGGGAGGGAACACTGAAGCTTTCTTT. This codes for CASSYSKGQGGNTEAFF.

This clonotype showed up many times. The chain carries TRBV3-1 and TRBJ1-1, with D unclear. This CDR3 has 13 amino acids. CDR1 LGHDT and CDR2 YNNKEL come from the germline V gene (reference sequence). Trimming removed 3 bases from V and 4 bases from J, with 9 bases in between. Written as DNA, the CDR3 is TGTGCCAGCAGCCACGAGGGAAGCACTGAAGCTTTCTTT. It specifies CASSHEGSTEAFF.

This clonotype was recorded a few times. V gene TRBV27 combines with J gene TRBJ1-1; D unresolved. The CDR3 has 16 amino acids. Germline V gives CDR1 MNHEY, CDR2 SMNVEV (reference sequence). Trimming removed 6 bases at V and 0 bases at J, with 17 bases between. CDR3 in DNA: TGTGCCAGCAGCCAAGAGCGGAGTATGTTGAACACTGAAGCTTTCTTT. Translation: CASSQERSMLNTEAFF.

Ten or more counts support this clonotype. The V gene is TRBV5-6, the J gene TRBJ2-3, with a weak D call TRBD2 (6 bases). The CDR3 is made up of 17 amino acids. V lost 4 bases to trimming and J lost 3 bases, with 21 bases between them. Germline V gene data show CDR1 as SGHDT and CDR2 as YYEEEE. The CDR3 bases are TGTGCCAGCAGCCTCCTGGTGACGGGAGTCGGTACAGATACGCAGTATTTT. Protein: CASSLLVTGVGTDTQYF.

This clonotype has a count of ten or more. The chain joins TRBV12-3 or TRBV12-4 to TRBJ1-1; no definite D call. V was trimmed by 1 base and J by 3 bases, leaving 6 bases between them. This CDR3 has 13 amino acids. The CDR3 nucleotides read TGTGCCAGCAGTTTAGGAGTTTACACTGAAGCTTTCTTT. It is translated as CASSLGVYTEAFF.

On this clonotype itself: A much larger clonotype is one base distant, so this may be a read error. The CDR3 coding sequence is TGTGCCAGCAGCCTCCCCAGTTGGAGGGAGACCCAGTACTTC. This gives the protein CASSLPSWRETQYF. This chain joins TRBV7-4 and TRBJ2-5, with D maybe TRBD2 (5 bases). V was clipped by 5 bases and J by 5 bases, with 15 bases between them. This CDR3 is built from 14 residues. From germline, CDR1 is SGHVT and CDR2 SQSDAQ.

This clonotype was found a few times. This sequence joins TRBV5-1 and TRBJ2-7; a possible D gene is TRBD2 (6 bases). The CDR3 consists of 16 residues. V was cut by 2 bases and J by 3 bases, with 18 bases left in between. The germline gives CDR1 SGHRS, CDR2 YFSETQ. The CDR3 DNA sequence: TGCGCCAGCAGCTTCCGAACGGGGGACGCCATCTACGAGCAGTACTTC. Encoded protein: CASSFRTGDAIYEQYF.

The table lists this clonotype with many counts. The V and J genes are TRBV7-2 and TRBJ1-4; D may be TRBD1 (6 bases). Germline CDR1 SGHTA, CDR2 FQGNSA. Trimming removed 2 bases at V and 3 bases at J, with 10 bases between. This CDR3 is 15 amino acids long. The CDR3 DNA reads TGTGCCAGCAGCTTACAGGGGCGCGCTAATGAAAAACTGTTTTTT. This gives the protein CASSLQGRANEKLFF. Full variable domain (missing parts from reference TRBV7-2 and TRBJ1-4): GAGVSQSPSNKVTEKGKDVELRCDPISGHTALYWYRQSLGQGLEFLIYFQGNSAPDKSGLPSDRFSAERTGGSVSTLTIQRTQQEDSAVYLCASSLQGRANEKLFFGSGTQLSVL.

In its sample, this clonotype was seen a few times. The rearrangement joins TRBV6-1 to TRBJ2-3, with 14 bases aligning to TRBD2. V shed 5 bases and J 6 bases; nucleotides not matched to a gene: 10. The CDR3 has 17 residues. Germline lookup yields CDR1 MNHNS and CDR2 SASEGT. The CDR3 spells CASSQGLAGVGGDTQYF. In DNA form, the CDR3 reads TGTGCCAGCAGTCAGGGACTAGCGGGAGTTGGAGGCGATACGCAGTATTTT.

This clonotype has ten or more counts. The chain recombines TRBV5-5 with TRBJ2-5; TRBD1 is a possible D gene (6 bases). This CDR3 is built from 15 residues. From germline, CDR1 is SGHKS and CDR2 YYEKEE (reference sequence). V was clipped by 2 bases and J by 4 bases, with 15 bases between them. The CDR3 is CASSFSRGDGETQYF. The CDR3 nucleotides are TGTGCCAGCAGCTTTAGCAGGGGCGATGGAGAGACCCAGTACTTC.

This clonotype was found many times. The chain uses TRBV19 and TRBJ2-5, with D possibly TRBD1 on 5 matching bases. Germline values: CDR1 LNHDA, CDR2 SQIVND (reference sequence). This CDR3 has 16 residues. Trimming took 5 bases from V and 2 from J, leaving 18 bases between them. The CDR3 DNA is TGTGCCAGTAGTTCAACGACAGATTTGGGACAAGAGACCCAGTACTTC. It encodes CASSSTTDLGQETQYF.